The count of the clone carrying this T cell receptor beta chain is one. Its cognate antigen is unknown. This entry comes from a study of OX40 agonist ivuxolimab in advanced cancers. Background on the study: With a range of 23 to 79, age averaged approximately 55 years, and nearly 85% were male.

Method: immunoSEQ multiplex PCR; TCRdb's copy keeps in-frame clones and lacks some. The sample has approximately 19,000 clones; 88% are singletons. General observations from the study: CD4+ and CD8+ T cells in blood underwent clonal expansion by week 6 at 0.1 to 3.0 mg/kg. Antigen targets of the expanded peripheral T cells went undetermined.

In germline, CDR1 is SEHNR, CDR2 FQNEAQ (reference sequence). J lost 3 bases, V lost 6 bases, and 8 bases had no gene match. This CDR3 has 15 residues. V usage is TRBV7-9 and J usage is TRBJ2-7; 10 bases align to TRBD1. This sequence originates from an adult with an advanced solid tumor such as melanoma, head and neck, liver or kidney cancer. Sequences were derived from CD4+ or CD8+ T cells sorted from blood, sampled in a trial of the OX40 agonist ivuxolimab. The DNA for the CDR3 is TGTGCCAGCAGACGGACCGGGACAGGGGACTACGAGCAGTACTTC. Protein sequence: CASRRTGTGDYEQYF. Complete variable domain (other parts from reference TRBV7-9 and TRBJ2-7): DTGVSQNPRHKITKRGQNVTFRCDPISEHNRLYWYRQTLGQGPEFLTYFQNEAQLEKSRLLSDRFSAERPKGSFSTLEIQRTEQGDSAMYLCASRRTGTGDYEQYFGPGTRLTVT.